This T cell receptor (beta chain) was recovered during a study of T-cell memory formation after mild COVID-19. This clonotype has a handful of counts. Germline assignment: CDR1 SQVTM and CDR2 ANQGSEA. V lost 5 bases, J lost 4 bases, and 11 bases stayed unmatched. The CDR3 is made up of 15 amino acids. TCRdb re-called the 5' RACE reads with MiXCR, one entry per CDR3 protein. The table lists about 470,000 distinct CDR3 sequences, about 23% of them singletons. V and J are TRBV29-1 and TRBJ1-2, with TRBD1 identical over 9 bases. This sequence originates from an adult woman who had mild COVID-19 (a few samples of this study predate the infection). Cell type and time point are not known. The sequencing input was PBMCs or a T cell subset sorted from them (not recorded which). For the CDR3, the DNA is TGCAGCGTTCCCGCTCCGGGACAGGGAGGCTATGGCTACACCTTC. It translates to CSVPAPGQGGYGYTF.